One TCR beta chain is described in this entry. V lost 11 bases and J lost 7, with 12 bases in between. This CDR3 region has 12 residues. Looked up from germline, CDR1 is MDHEN and CDR2 is SYDVKM. The method was immunoSEQ multiplex PCR; TCRdb's version includes in-frame clones alone and lacks a portion of them. This sample carries about 57,000 clones, 92% of them seen once, and the ten largest clones take roughly 0.2%. This sample was taken from a study of T cell changes during pregnancy in multiple sclerosis. Here the sequenced sample was CD4+ T cells from peripheral blood mononuclear cells, taken in the second trimester of pregnancy. The origin of this receptor is a female donor with multiple sclerosis, enrolled in a pregnancy study. The rearrangement joins TRBV28 to TRBJ1-6; D is undetermined. CDR3 in DNA: TGTGCCGCCCAGGTAAACAATTCACCCCTCCACTTT. Translating it yields CAAQVNNSPLHF.